The T cell receptor beta chain under discussion was sequenced for a study of T cell repertoires in cytomegalovirus infection (dated 2019 in TCRdb). Some background on the complete study: Peptide stimulations targeted recently identified HLA-C-restricted CMV epitopes, whose presentation resists viral immunomodulation, together with well-studied HLA-B-restricted epitopes. The HLA type of each donor mattered for the analysis, because public TCR beta signatures pointed to carriage of CMV infection along with the matching HLA type. The investigation overall reported the following: In both this cohort and an independent roughly 330-donor cohort, the cumulative frequency of public TCR beta family members distinguished carriers of CMV infection plus the relevant HLA type. The ex vivo response was dominated by HLA-C-restricted CMV-specific TCR beta clonotypes, and the single most frequent clonotype in two of eight donors was supplied by these HLA-C-restricted clonotypes.

The instrument given in TCRdb is Illumina HiSeq 1500. TCRdb took the public reads, trimmed them with fastp at Q25, ran MiXCR for clone calling and kept in-frame beta chains. Each CDR3 protein gets just one entry, which takes the most common genes and DNA from the rows behind it. This sample gives fewer than 1,000,000 distinct CDR3 sequences in total; around 30% of them show up just once. The ten largest clones capture over 13% of the sample. In regard to this clonotype: Its antigen remains unidentified. No base-level quality is on record; no much larger clone is a single base apart.

The sample's treatment or condition label is to be understood as: in vitro stimulation with specific CMV peptide epitopes to enrich CMV-specific T cells. The clonotype comes from a human donor in good health (CMV status not recorded). Some clones in this sample may be carry-over from other donors' samples. Specimen: cultured CD8+ T cells from PBMCs, collected from culture after CMV antigen stimulation.

The CDR3 region reads CASSSRSGGGGEQFF. The DNA reads as follows: TGTGCCAGCAGCTCGAGGAGCGGGGGTGGTGGTGAGCAGTTCTTC. The rearranged chain carries TRBV6-1 and TRBJ2-1; 8 central bases correspond to TRBD2. The CDR3 spans 15 residues, from the cysteine through the phenylalanine. Only the CDR3 region is kept as DNA, spanning 45 bases read in frame from base 1. Clipping removes 6 bases from V and 9 bases from J, with 13 as the unmatched junction base count. Looking up the germline V gene yields CDR1 MNHNS and CDR2 SASEGT.